The rows below give T cell receptor beta chains drawn from one sample of a study of shared clonotypes between healthy human individuals. Produced via immunoSEQ multiplex PCR; TCRdb's table is partial and in-frame only. The sample contains about a million clones, roughly 80% of which appear only once. Sequencing was carried out using memory CD4+ T cells from PBMCs. These receptors were taken from a man between 18 and 29 years old in good health. Some clones in this sample may be carry-over from other donors' samples. The CDR3 runs from the conserved cysteine through the conserved F or W. A D gene is named only where the DNA matches it firmly. The size field is filled for only some rows; it gives once, few, many or a size class.

V	size	J	D	CDR3	DNA
TRBV7-9	.	TRBJ2-7	.	CASSLGTYYEQYF	TGTGCCAGCAGCTTAGGCACCTACTACGAGCAGTACTTC
TRBV29-1	.	TRBJ2-3	TRBD2	CSVEGLPTSGPIDTQYF	TGCAGCGTTGAAGGGTTACCGACTAGCGGCCCGATAGATACGCAGTATTTT
TRBV9	few	TRBJ1-1	.	CASSVAPRTEAFF	TGTGCCAGCAGCGTAGCTCCCCGCACTGAAGCTTTCTTT
TRBV5-1	.	TRBJ1-1	TRBD1	CASSKGQGANTEAFF	TGCGCCAGCAGCAAAGGACAGGGCGCGAACACTGAAGCTTTCTTT
TRBV5-1	.	TRBJ2-3	TRBD2	CASSSMTSGPTDTQYF	TGCGCCAGCAGCTCGATGACTAGCGGGCCCACAGATACGCAGTATTTT
TRBV28	.	TRBJ2-7	TRBD1	CASRPGQGLYEQYF	TGTGCCAGCAGGCCAGGACAGGGACTCTACGAGCAGTACTTC
TRBV4-1	.	TRBJ2-1	.	CASSQDPLRNEQFF	TGCGCCAGCAGCCAAGACCCCCTCAGGAATGAGCAGTTCTTC
TRBV10-1	.	TRBJ2-6	.	CASSLRSAQSRANVLTF	TGCGCCAGCAGTTTACGATCCGCACAAAGTCGGGCCAACGTCCTGACTTTC
TRBV1	.	TRBJ2-3	.	CTSSQQGLAGRTDTQYF	TGCACCAGCAGCCAACAGGGGCTAGCGGGCCGCACAGATACGCAGTATTTT
TRBV5-6	.	TRBJ2-7	.	CASSRQDFAYEQYF	TGTGCCAGCAGCCGGCAGGACTTCGCCTACGAGCAGTACTTC
TRBV27	.	TRBJ1-2	.	CASSGLVTASNGYTF	TGTGCCAGCAGTGGCTTAGTGACGGCCTCTAATGGCTACACCTTC
TRBV30	.	TRBJ1-2	TRBD1	CAWSVRTGFHGYTF	TGTGCCTGGAGTGTACGGACAGGGTTTCATGGCTACACCTTC
TRBV9	.	TRBJ2-1	TRBD2	CASSERLAGYNEQFF	TGTGCCAGCAGCGAACGACTAGCGGGGTACAATGAGCAGTTCTTC
TRBV5-1	.	TRBJ2-7	.	CASSLITGSHEQYF	TGCGCCAGCAGCTTGATCACAGGGAGCCACGAGCAGTACTTC
TRBV2	.	TRBJ2-2	TRBD2	CASTGTSGTNTGELFF	TGTGCCAGCACCGGGACTAGCGGGACGAACACCGGGGAGCTGTTTTTT
TRBV19	.	TRBJ1-2	.	CASSTDTYGYTF	TGTGCCAGTAGTACGGACACGTATGGCTACACCTTC
TRBV5-1	.	TRBJ2-7	TRBD1	CASSPPWTGTIYEQYF	TGCGCCAGCAGCCCTCCGTGGACAGGAACAATCTACGAGCAGTACTTC
TRBV19	.	TRBJ2-1	TRBD2	CASSASGRAGAEQFF	TGTGCCAGTAGCGCTAGCGGGAGGGCCGGCGCTGAGCAGTTCTTC
TRBV15	.	TRBJ2-4	.	CATSRERPTELAKNIQYF	TGTGCCACCAGCAGAGAAAGACCCACCGAACTGGCCAAAAACATTCAGTACTTC
TRBV11-1	.	TRBJ1-3	.	CASSPWTSGNTIYF	TGTGCCAGCAGCCCCTGGACCTCTGGAAACACCATATATTTT
TRBV2	few	TRBJ2-1	.	CASRGQRGYSAQYNEQFF	TGTGCCAGCAGGGGCCAAAGGGGGTATAGCGCCCAGTACAATGAGCAGTTCTTC
TRBV7-9	few	TRBJ2-2	.	CASSSTRSSGELFF	TGTGCCAGCAGCTCTACTAGGTCGTCCGGGGAGCTGTTTTTT
TRBV4-1	.	TRBJ1-5	.	CASSQVDLGLSYQPQHF	TGCGCCAGCAGCCAAGTGGACCTGGGGCTCTCGTATCAGCCCCAGCATTTT
TRBV5-4	.	TRBJ2-5	TRBD2	CASSADSGGETQYF	TGTGCCAGCAGCGCGGACAGCGGGGGGGAGACCCAGTACTTC
TRBV10-1	.	TRBJ2-4	TRBD1	CASQPGQGHIQYF	TGCGCCAGCCAGCCGGGACAGGGGCACATTCAGTACTTC
TRBV28	.	TRBJ2-3	.	CASSSQGKSTDTQYF	TGTGCCAGCAGTTCCCAGGGAAAATCCACAGATACGCAGTATTTT
TRBV7-2	.	TRBJ2-1	.	CASSLSADSYNEQFF	TGTGCCAGCAGCTTAAGCGCGGACTCCTACAATGAGCAGTTCTTC
TRBV6-5	.	TRBJ2-1	TRBD2	CASTKLAGGYNEQFF	TGTGCCAGCACCAAATTAGCGGGAGGTTACAATGAGCAGTTCTTC
TRBV7-2	.	TRBJ1-1	.	CASSTSGAGTEAFF	TGTGCCAGCAGCACATCAGGGGCCGGCACTGAAGCTTTCTTT
TRBV5-4	.	TRBJ2-7	.	CASSATGTGLVRAYEQYF	TGTGCCAGCAGCGCAACCGGGACGGGGCTGGTCCGGGCCTACGAGCAGTACTTC
TRBV29-1	.	TRBJ2-7	.	CSGGTELYEQYF	TGCAGCGGCGGGACAGAGCTCTACGAGCAGTACTTC
TRBV27	.	TRBJ1-1	.	CASSLIWDTEAFF	TGTGCCAGCAGCTTGATTTGGGACACTGAAGCTTTCTTT
TRBV6-6	.	TRBJ2-7	.	CASARGAPGEQYF	TGTGCCAGCGCCCGGGGGGCGCCGGGGGAGCAGTACTTC
TRBV7-2	.	TRBJ2-7	.	CASSLAGLVGEQYF	TGTGCCAGCAGCTTAGCTGGTCTAGTTGGCGAGCAGTACTTC